This TCR beta chain stems from a study of cytomegalovirus exposure and HLA in healthy donors. Findings and caveats of the study: Within an earlier analysis, most TCR beta V segments proved productive either about 90% or about 30% of the time.

Remarks on this clone: Its antigen is unidentified.

The primer mix had 60 Vbeta and 13 Jbeta primers. The method was immunoSEQ multiplex PCR; TCRdb's version includes in-frame clones alone and lacks a portion of them. The table records 90,000 to 110,000 clones, just over 75% of them present only once. The sequence came from a man aged 35 to 55 in good health and CMV-seropositive. Sequenced sample: PBMCs.

DNA of the CDR3: TGTGCCAGCTCCCTACAGGTCTCCCTTAACTATGGCTACACCTTC. It is translated as CASSLQVSLNYGYTF. J is TRBJ1-2 and V is TRBV28, with D maybe TRBD1 (5 bases). The CDR3 length is 15 residues. Trimming removed 8 bases at V and 1 base at J, with 17 bases between. Germline CDR1 and CDR2: MDHEN and SYDVKM.